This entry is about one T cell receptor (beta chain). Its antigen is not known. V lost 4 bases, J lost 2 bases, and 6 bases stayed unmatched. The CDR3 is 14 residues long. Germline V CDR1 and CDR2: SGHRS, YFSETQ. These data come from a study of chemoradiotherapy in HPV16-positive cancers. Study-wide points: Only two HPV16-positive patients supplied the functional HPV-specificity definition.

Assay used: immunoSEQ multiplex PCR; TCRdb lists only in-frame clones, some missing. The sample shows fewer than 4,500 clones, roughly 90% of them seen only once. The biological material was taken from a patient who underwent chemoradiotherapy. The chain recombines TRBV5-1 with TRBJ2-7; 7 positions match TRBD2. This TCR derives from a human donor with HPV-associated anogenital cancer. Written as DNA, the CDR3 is TGCGCCAGCAGCCCAGGCGGGGGTGCCTACGAGCAGTACTTC. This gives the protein CASSPGGGAYEQYF.